The 24 T cell receptor beta chains below all came from one sample that was sequenced in a study of technical replicates of blood from a handful of donors. TCRdb's copy holds only in-frame clones and misses some; the assay was immunoSEQ multiplex PCR. This table has tens of thousands of clones, about nine tenths appearing once. Input material: T cells isolated from PBMCs. These TCRs come from a human donor in good health.

The chain links TRBV27 to TRBJ2-7; 8 bases align to TRBD1. The CDR3 is made up of 14 amino acids. Germline V gene sequence: CDR1 MNHEY, CDR2 SMNVEV (reference sequence). Trimming removed 5 bases from V and 4 bases from J; junction bases left unmatched: 7. CDR3: CASSRTGIGYEQYF. CDR3 coding DNA: TGTGCCAGCAGTAGGACAGGGATCGGGTACGAGCAGTACTTC.

The chain is built from TRBV6-1 and TRBJ1-3; TRBD1 matches 8 bases. The CDR3 is 15 amino acids. Unmatched junction bases numbered 4, after V lost 3 bases and J lost 3 bases. Germline V gene data show CDR1 as MNHNS and CDR2 as SASEGT. CDR3 sequence: CASSEMTGVGNTIYF. Here the CDR3 DNA reads TGTGCCAGCAGTGAGATGACAGGGGTTGGAAACACCATATATTTT.

The chain couples TRBV7-2 to TRBJ2-1, with TRBD2 identical over 12 bases. V lost 1 base, J lost 6 bases, and 10 bases stayed unmatched. The CDR3 loop spans 18 amino acids. CDR1 is SGHTA and CDR2 is FQGNSA in the germline V gene. The CDR3 sequence is CASSLVDSGLAGINEQFF. CDR3 in DNA: TGTGCCAGCAGCTTAGTGGACAGCGGACTAGCGGGAATCAATGAGCAGTTCTTC.

The chain is built from TRBV19 and TRBJ2-7, with D possibly TRBD1 on 6 matching bases. The germline V and J ends were trimmed by 3 bases and 3 bases, with 9 bases remaining between them. The CDR3 is 13 amino acids. The germline V gene has CDR1 LNHDA and CDR2 SQIVND (reference sequence). The CDR3 nucleotides read TGTGCCAGTAGTATCCAACAGGGCTACGAGCAGTACTTC. Its translation is CASSIQQGYEQYF. Using reference TRBV19 and TRBJ2-7 for the parts outside the CDR3, the full variable domain is DGGITQSPKYLFRKEGQNVTLSCEQNLNHDAMYWYRQDPGQGLRLIYYSQIVNDFQKGDIAEGYSVSREKKESFPLTVTSAQKNPTAFYLCASSIQQGYEQYFGPGTRLTVT.

The genes are TRBV5-4 and TRBJ2-1; possibly TRBD2 for D (6 bases). This CDR3 has 15 amino acids. Germline CDR1 SGHNT, CDR2 YYREEE (reference sequence). Between the trimmed V and J ends, which lost 2 bases and 5 bases, there was a span of 14 bases. The CDR3 sequence: CASSFWRESDNEQFF. In nucleotides, the CDR3 is TGTGCCAGCAGCTTCTGGAGGGAGTCAGACAATGAGCAGTTCTTC.

J is TRBJ2-7 and V is TRBV4-2, with 8 bases identical to TRBD1. The CDR3 spans 16 residues. CDR1 and CDR2 (germline): LGHNA, YNFKEQ. V lost 4 bases to trimming and J lost 2 bases; unmatched junction nucleotides: 10. This CDR3 reads CASSRTTGEEPYEQYF. As DNA, the CDR3 is TGTGCCAGCAGCCGAACGACAGGGGAGGAACCCTACGAGCAGTACTTC.

J is TRBJ2-5 and V is TRBV15; 7 nucleotides align to TRBD1. The junction had 7 bases not matched to a gene; V was cut back by 4 bases and J by 2 bases. There are 15 residues in the CDR3. The germline V gene encodes CDR1 LNHNV and CDR2 YYDKDF (reference sequence). CDR3 residues: CATSTGQTLQETQYF. As DNA, the CDR3 is TGTGCCACCAGCACGGGACAGACCCTACAAGAGACCCAGTACTTC.

This chain links TRBV21-1 with TRBJ2-4; the table's D gene call, TRBD1, was not cross checked with the DNA. TRBV21-1 is given as a pseudogene. This CDR3 comprises 14 residues. The CDR3 protein is CASGGQLAKNIQYF. In DNA form, the CDR3 reads TGTGCCAGCGGGGGACAGCTAGCCAAAAACATTCAGTACTTC.

The chain carries TRBV6-1 and TRBJ2-7; D unresolved. Germline CDR1 is MNHNS and CDR2 is SASEGT. V lost 0 bases to trimming and J lost 2 bases, with 11 bases between them. The CDR3 covers 15 residues. CDR3 loop: CASSEAIYSTYEQYF. In DNA form, the CDR3 reads TGTGCCAGCAGTGAAGCAATTTACAGTACCTACGAGCAGTACTTC.

V usage is TRBV7-3 and J usage is TRBJ1-1, with a possible D match to TRBD1 (6 bases). The CDR3 covers 13 residues. Germline-derived CDR1 and CDR2 are SGHTA and FQGTGA. The V end was cut by 11 bases, the J end by 0 bases, with 13 bases between. CDR3 residues: CAGGWGLNTEAFF. The CDR3 nucleotides read TGTGCCGGGGGCTGGGGTTTGAACACTGAAGCTTTCTTT.

The gene calls are TRBV27 and TRBJ2-7; 7 bases match TRBD2. Germline V gene lookup returns CDR1 MNHEY and CDR2 SMNVEV (reference sequence). The CDR3 is made up of 14 amino acids. Germline trimming cut 5 bases from V and 3 bases from J; bases unmatched to any gene: 7. CDR3 region: CASSVREGLYEQYF. CDR3 nucleotide sequence: TGTGCCAGCAGTGTCAGGGAGGGACTCTACGAGCAGTACTTC.

This clone was detected only a few times. V gene TRBV19 combines with J gene TRBJ1-1, with D possibly being TRBD1 (6 bases). V was pared by 5 bases and J by 4 bases, with 14 bases between. From germline, CDR1 is LNHDA and CDR2 SQIVND (reference sequence). This CDR3 has 14 residues. In nucleotides, the CDR3 is TGTGCCAGTAGTCCACAGGGACCGGCCACTGAAGCTTTCTTT. Its translation: CASSPQGPATEAFF.

V is TRBV5-1 and J is TRBJ2-1; D unclear. The CDR3 covers 13 residues. Per the germline V gene, CDR1 is SGHRS and CDR2 is YFSETQ. V lost 2 bases and J 7 bases, leaving 10 bases between the germline ends. This CDR3 reads CASSFDRRNEQFF. DNA of the CDR3: TGCGCCAGCAGCTTCGATAGGCGGAATGAGCAGTTCTTC. Full variable domain (remainder filled in from reference TRBV5-1 and TRBJ2-1): KAGVTQTPRYLIKTRGQQVTLSCSPISGHRSVSWYQQTPGQGLQFLFEYFSETQRNKGNFPGRFSGRQFSNSRSEMNVSTLELGDSALYLCASSFDRRNEQFFGPGTRLTVL.

V gene TRBV4-1 combines with J gene TRBJ2-7, with D perhaps matching TRBD1 (6 bases). The CDR3 has 13 residues. Trimming removed 2 bases from V and 3 bases from J, with 8 bases in between. Germline V gives CDR1 MGHRA, CDR2 YSYEKL. The CDR3 reads CASSQQGNYEQYF. CDR3 DNA: TGCGCCAGCAGCCAACAGGGGAACTACGAGCAGTACTTC.

The chain employs TRBV10-3 and TRBJ1-2, with unresolved D. This CDR3 is 14 amino acids long. The V end was cut by 3 bases, the J end by 0 bases, with 8 bases between. The germline CDR1 and CDR2 sequences are ENHRY and SYGVKD. The CDR3 loop reads CAISDRLTNYGYTF. CDR3 sequence (DNA): TGTGCCATCAGTGACAGGCTGACTAACTATGGCTACACCTTC.

This clone has a single count. The chain employs TRBV5-1 and TRBJ2-3, with D perhaps TRBD2 (6 bases). Germline-derived CDR1 and CDR2 are SGHRS and YFSETQ. Trimming left V 4 bases short and J 5 bases short, with 11 bases between. The CDR3 has 13 amino acids. The CDR3 nucleotides read TGCGCCAGCAGCCTACCGGGACTAGATACGCAGTATTTT. It codes for CASSLPGLDTQYF.

The chain employs TRBV5-4 and TRBJ2-7; 10 bases agree with TRBD1. V was pared by 4 bases and J by 3 bases, with 10 bases of the junction left unmatched. CDR3 length: 16 residues. Germline-derived CDR1 and CDR2 are SGHNT and YYREEE (reference sequence). The CDR3: CASSPQTGGEVYEQYF. CDR3 nucleotides: TGTGCCAGCAGCCCCCAGACAGGGGGCGAGGTCTACGAGCAGTACTTC.

The chain combines TRBV5-6 with TRBJ2-1; 7 bases fit TRBD1. The CDR3 is 19 amino acids. Germline CDR1 reads SGHDT; CDR2 reads YYEEEE. V gave up 4 bases and J gave up 7 bases; unmatched junction bases: 23. For the CDR3, the DNA is TGTGCCAGCAGCCTCACGGATTGGGAGACAGGGTATCAAGGAAATGAGCAGTTCTTC. This sequence encodes CASSLTDWETGYQGNEQFF.

The rearrangement links TRBV4-1 to TRBJ2-1; 7 nucleotides align to TRBD1. CDR1 and CDR2 (germline): MGHRA, YSYEKL. CDR3 length equals 15 residues. The V segment lost 4 bases and the J segment 0 bases; nucleotides outside the gene matches: 3. CDR3 nucleotide sequence: TGCGCCAGCAGCCCCAGGACAGGCTCCTACAATGAGCAGTTCTTC. Residues: CASSPRTGSYNEQFF.

The gene calls are TRBV18 and TRBJ1-4; 8 bases agree with TRBD1. V was pared by 0 bases and J by 7 bases, with 7 bases of the junction left unmatched. There are 16 residues in the CDR3. The germline V gene encodes CDR1 KGHSH and CDR2 LQKENI. CDR3 sequence (DNA): TGTGCCAGCTCACCACCGTCGCAGGGGGCAAGTGAAAAACTGTTTTTT. Amino acid sequence: CASSPPSQGASEKLFF.

The V gene is TRBV19, the J gene TRBJ1-1, with D maybe TRBD1 (5 bases). Trimming removed 7 bases from V and 0 bases from J, with 18 bases in between. CDR1 and CDR2 from the germline V gene are LNHDA and SQIVND (reference sequence). The CDR3 covers 16 residues. CDR3 loop: CASKSLPTDMNTEAFF. As DNA, the CDR3 is TGTGCCAGTAAGTCACTCCCTACGGACATGAACACTGAAGCTTTCTTT.

In its sample, this clone was seen once. The J gene is TRBJ2-5, the V gene TRBV6-5; 8 nucleotides line up with TRBD1. This CDR3 contains 15 residues. With 3 bases clipped from V and 3 bases from J, the junction kept 6 bases outside the gene matches. Germline-derived CDR1 and CDR2 are MNHEY and SVGAGI. The CDR3 loop reads CASSYPGTGEETQYF. The CDR3, as DNA: TGTGCCAGCAGTTATCCCGGGACAGGAGAAGAGACCCAGTACTTC.

The rearrangement links TRBV5-1 to TRBJ2-7, with 7 positions matching TRBD2. J gave up 2 bases and V 7 bases, and 12 bases lay outside the gene matches. CDR1 is SGHRS, CDR2 YFSETQ, per germline. The CDR3 is 15 residues long. CDR3 DNA: TGCGCCAGCTATCTGGGAGGGGATCTCGCCTACGAGCAGTACTTC. This gives the protein CASYLGGDLAYEQYF.

The rearrangement links TRBV5-1 to TRBJ2-7, with D possibly being TRBD2 (5 bases). The V end lost 0 bases, the J end lost 3 bases, and 10 bases lay between the germline ends. CDR3 length: 14 residues. Germline V gene lookup returns CDR1 SGHRS and CDR2 YFSETQ. CDR3 loop: CASSLGGAVYEQYF. CDR3 in DNA: TGCGCCAGCAGCTTGGGGGGAGCGGTCTACGAGCAGTACTTC.